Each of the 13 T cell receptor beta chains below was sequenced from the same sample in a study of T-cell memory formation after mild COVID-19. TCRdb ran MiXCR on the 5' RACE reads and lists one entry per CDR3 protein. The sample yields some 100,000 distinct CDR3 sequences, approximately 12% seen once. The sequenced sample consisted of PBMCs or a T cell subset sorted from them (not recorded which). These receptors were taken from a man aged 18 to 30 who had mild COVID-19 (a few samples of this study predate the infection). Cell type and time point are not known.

CDR3 sequence (DNA): TGTGCCAGCAGCCGGGCGGGGGTACAAGAGACCCAGTACTTC. It encodes CASSRAGVQETQYF. The rearrangement links TRBV7-9 to TRBJ2-5; 7 nucleotides align to TRBD2. With V trimmed by 5 bases and J by 2 bases, 5 bases remained unmatched. The CDR3 totals 14 residues. Germline V lookup: CDR1 SEHNR, CDR2 FQNEAQ (reference sequence).

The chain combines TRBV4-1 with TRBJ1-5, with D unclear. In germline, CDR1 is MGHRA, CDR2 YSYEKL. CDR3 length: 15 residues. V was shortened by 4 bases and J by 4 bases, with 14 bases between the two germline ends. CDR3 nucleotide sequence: TGCGCCAGCAGCCCCGTCCGGAATTATAATCAGCCCCAGCATTTT. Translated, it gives CASSPVRNYNQPQHF.

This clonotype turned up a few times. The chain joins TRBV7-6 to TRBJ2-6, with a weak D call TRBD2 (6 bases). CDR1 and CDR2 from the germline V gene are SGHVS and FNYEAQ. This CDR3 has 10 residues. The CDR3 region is CASGSSVLTF. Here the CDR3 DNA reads TGTGCGAGCGGGTCCTCCGTCCTGACTTTC.

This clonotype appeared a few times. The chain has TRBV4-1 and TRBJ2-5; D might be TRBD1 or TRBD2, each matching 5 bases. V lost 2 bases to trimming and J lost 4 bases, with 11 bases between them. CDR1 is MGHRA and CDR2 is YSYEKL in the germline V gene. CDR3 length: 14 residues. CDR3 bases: TGCGCCAGCAGCCAATTCCCGGGACCAGAGACCCAGTACTTC. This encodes CASSQFPGPETQYF.

The CDR3 protein is CASRHWAGELFF. For the CDR3, the DNA is TGTGCCAGCAGACACTGGGCCGGGGAGCTGTTTTTT. The V gene is TRBV6-2 or TRBV6-3, the J gene TRBJ2-2; D is undetermined. The CDR3 extends over 12 amino acids. Germline CDR1 MNHEY, CDR2 SVGEGT. The V gene lost 6 bases and the J gene lost 6 bases, with 8 bases spanning the gap.

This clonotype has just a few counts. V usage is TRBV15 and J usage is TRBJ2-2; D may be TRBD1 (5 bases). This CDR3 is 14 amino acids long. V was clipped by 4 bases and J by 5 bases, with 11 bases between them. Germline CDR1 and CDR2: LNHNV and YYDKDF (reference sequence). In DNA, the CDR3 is TGTGCCACCAGCAAACGCAGGGATACCGGGGAGCTGTTTTTT. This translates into CATSKRRDTGELFF.

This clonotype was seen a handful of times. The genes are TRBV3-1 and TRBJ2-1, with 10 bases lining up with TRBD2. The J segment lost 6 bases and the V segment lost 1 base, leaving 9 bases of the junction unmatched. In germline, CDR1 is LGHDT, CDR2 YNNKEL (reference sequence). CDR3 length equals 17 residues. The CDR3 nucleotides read TGTGCCAGCAGCCAAGTTAGACGGAGCGGGGGGGCCAATGAGCAGTTCTTC. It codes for CASSQVRRSGGANEQFF.

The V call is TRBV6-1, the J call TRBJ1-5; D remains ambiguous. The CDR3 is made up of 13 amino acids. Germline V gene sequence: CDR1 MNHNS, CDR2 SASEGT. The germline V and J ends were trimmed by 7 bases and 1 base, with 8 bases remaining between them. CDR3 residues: CASKWESNQPQHF. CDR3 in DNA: TGTGCCAGCAAGTGGGAAAGCAATCAGCCCCAGCATTTT.

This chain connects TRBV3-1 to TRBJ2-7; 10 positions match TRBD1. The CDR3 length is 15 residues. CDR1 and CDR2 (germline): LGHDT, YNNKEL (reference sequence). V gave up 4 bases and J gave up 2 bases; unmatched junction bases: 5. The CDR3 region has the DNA TGTGCCAGCAGCCCCGGGACAGGGGTAACCTACGAGCAGTACTTC. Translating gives CASSPGTGVTYEQYF.

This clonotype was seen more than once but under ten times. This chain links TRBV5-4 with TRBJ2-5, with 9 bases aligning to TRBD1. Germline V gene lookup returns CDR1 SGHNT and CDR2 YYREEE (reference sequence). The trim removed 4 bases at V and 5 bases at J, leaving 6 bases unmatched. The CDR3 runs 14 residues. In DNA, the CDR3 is TGTGCCAGCAGCGTCCGGGACAGGGTGGAGACCCAGTACTTC. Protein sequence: CASSVRDRVETQYF.

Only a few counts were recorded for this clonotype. The CDR3 coding sequence is TGTGCCAGCAGTTTAGCCCAAAGCTACACCTTC. Its protein product is CASSLAQSYTF. V gene TRBV12-3 or TRBV12-4 combines with J gene TRBJ1-2; D gene unclear. The V end was cut by 0 bases, the J end by 9 bases, with 5 bases between. This CDR3 region has 11 residues.

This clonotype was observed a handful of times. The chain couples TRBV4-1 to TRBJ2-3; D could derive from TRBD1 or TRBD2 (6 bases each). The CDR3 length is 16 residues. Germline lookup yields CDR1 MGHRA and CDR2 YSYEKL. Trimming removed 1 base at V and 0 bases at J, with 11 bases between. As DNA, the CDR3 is TGCGCCAGCAGCCAAGGTCGGGGGCCTAGCACAGATACGCAGTATTTT. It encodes CASSQGRGPSTDTQYF.

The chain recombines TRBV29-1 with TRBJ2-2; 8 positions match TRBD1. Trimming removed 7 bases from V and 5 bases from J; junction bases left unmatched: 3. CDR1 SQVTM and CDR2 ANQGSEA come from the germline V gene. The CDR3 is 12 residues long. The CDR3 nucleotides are TGCAGCGCAGGACAGGGAACCGGGGAGCTGTTTTTT. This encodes CSAGQGTGELFF.